Described below is a single T cell receptor (beta chain) sequence and its context. As yet, its antigen is unknown. Each CDR3 protein gets one entry after TCRdb re-called the RT-PCR reads with MiXCR. Of 530,000 or so distinct CDR3 sequences listed, 12% to 15% are singletons. This sample was included in a study of response to subunit inactivated influenza vaccine. Points from the study as a whole: There was a suggestion from the authors that each seasonal influenza vaccination recruits few new T cells.

CDR1 and CDR2 (germline): SGDLS, YYNGEE. This CDR3 has 14 amino acids. V was trimmed by 3 bases and J by 3 bases, leaving 9 bases between them. The input for sequencing was PBMCs from blood, taken about 12 days after vaccination. This clonotype was obtained from a man aged 45-60 years who received an inactivated influenza vaccine. The chain carries TRBV9 and TRBJ2-2; possibly TRBD2 for D (7 bases). The CDR3 loop reads CASSEGGDTGELFF. The CDR3, as DNA: TGTGCCAGCAGCGAAGGGGGGGACACCGGGGAGCTGTTTTTT.